This note documents a single T cell receptor (beta chain) sequence. Each PCR replicate from the sorted subsets contained about 200 ng DNA, which is about 31,000 T cell genomes. Measured with immunoSEQ multiplex PCR; TCRdb has only the in-frame clones, and not every one. The sample has 2 million to 2.5 million clones, 85% to 95% seen once. The CDR3 is 15 amino acids. From germline, CDR1 is SGHTA and CDR2 FQGTGA. V lost 1 base to trimming and J lost 6 bases, with 14 bases between them. This entry is derived from a study of shared clonotypes between healthy human individuals. Study-level information: Per donor, CD8 memory used one plate, CD8 naive used two, CD4 memory used three and CD4 naive used three.

As defined, naive CD8 cells were CD45RO-negative and positively selected for CCR7, with terminally differentiated effector memory CD45RA+ cells excluded. This TCR was recovered from a man in his late teens or twenties in good health. Some clones in this sample may be carry-over from other donors' samples. The chain carries TRBV7-3 and TRBJ2-3; perhaps TRBD1 as D (5 bases). The sequencing input was naive CD8+ T cells from PBMCs. The CDR3 reads CASSLRAGSMDTQYF. The CDR3 DNA follows: TGTGCCAGCAGCTTAAGGGCAGGGTCTATGGATACGCAGTATTTT.